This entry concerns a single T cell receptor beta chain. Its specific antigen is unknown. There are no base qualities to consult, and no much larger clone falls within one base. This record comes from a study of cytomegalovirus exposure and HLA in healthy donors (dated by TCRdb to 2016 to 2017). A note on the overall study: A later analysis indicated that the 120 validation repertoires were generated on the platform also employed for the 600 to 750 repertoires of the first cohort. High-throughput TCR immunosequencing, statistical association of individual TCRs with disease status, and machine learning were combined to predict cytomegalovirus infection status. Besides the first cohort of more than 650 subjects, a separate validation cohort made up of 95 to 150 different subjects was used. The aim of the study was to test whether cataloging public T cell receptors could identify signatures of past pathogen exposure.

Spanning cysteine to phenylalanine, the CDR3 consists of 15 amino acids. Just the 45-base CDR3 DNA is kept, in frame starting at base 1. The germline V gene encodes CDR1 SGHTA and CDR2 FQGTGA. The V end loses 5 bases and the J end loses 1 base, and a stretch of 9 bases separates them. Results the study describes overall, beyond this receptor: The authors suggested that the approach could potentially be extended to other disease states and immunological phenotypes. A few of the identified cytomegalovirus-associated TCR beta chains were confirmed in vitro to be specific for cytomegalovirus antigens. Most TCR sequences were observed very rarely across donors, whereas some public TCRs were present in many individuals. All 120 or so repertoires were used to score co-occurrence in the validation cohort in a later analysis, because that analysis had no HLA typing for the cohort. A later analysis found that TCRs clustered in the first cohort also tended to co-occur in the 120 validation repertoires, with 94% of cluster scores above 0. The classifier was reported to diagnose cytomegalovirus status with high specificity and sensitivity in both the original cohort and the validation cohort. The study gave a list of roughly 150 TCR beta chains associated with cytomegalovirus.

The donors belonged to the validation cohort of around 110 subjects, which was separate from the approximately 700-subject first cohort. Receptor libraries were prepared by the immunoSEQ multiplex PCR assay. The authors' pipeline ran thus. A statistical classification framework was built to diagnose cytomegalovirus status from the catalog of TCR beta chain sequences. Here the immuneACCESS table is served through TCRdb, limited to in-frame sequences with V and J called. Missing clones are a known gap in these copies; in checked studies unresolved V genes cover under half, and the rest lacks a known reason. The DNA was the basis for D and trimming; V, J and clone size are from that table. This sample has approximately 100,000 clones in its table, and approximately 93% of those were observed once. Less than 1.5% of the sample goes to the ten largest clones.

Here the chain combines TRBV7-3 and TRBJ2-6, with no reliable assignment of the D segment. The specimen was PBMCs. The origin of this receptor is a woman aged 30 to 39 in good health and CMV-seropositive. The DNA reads TGTGCCAGCAGCAAGCCGGGTTCTGGGGCCAACGTCCTGACTTTC. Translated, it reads CASSKPGSGANVLTF.